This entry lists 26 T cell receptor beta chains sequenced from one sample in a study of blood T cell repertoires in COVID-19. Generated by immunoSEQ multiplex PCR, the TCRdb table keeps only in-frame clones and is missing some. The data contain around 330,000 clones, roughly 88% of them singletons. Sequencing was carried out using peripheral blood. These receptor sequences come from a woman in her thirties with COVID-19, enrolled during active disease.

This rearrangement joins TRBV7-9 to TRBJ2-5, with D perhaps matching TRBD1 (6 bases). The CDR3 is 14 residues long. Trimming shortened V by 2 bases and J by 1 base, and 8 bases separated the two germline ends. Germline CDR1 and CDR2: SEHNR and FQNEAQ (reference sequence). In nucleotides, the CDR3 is TGTGCCAGCAGCTTATGGGACACCCAAGAGACCCAGTACTTC. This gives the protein CASSLWDTQETQYF.

Here the CDR3 DNA reads TGTGCCAGCTCACCATGGGGCGGCAGGGTCGACGAGCAGTACTTC. Its protein is CASSPWGGRVDEQYF. The rearrangement joins TRBV6-5 to TRBJ2-7, with D maybe TRBD1 (5 bases). Trimming stripped 8 bases from V and 5 bases from J, with 22 bases between. CDR1 and CDR2 from the germline V gene are MNHEY and SVGAGI. The CDR3 sequence is 15 residues long.

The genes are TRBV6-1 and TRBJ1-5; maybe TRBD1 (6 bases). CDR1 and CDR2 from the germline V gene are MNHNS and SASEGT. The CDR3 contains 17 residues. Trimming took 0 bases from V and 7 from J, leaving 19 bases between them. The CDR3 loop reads CASSEAWTELLEQPQHF. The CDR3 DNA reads TGTGCCAGCAGTGAAGCCTGGACAGAACTCCTGGAACAGCCCCAGCATTTT.

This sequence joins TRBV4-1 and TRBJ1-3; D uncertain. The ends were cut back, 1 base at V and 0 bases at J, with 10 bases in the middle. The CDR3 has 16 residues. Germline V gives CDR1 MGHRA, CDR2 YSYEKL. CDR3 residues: CASSQGTGSSGNTIYF. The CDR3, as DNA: TGCGCCAGCAGCCAAGGTACCGGGAGCTCTGGAAACACCATATATTTT.

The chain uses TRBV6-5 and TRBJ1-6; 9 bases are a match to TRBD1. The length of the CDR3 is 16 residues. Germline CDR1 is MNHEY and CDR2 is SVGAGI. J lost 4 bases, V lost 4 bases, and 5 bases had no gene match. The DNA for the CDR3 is TGTGCCAGCAGTTTACAGGGGGCGCAGTATAATTCACCCCTCCACTTT. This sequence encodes CASSLQGAQYNSPLHF.

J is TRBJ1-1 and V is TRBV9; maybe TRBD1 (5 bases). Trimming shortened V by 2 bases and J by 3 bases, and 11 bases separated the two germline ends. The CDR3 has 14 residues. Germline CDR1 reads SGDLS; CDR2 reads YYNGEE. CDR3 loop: CASSVGGVDTEAFF. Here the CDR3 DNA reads TGTGCCAGCAGCGTTGGAGGGGTTGACACTGAAGCTTTCTTT.

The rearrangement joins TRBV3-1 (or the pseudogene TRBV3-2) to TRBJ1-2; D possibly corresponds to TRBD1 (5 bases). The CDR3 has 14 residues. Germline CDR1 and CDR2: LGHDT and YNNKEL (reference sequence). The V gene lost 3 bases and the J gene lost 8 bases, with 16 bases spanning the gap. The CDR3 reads CASSQLQGGGGYTF. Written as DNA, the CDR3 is TGTGCCAGCAGCCAGCTCCAGGGAGGCGGGGGCTACACCTTC.

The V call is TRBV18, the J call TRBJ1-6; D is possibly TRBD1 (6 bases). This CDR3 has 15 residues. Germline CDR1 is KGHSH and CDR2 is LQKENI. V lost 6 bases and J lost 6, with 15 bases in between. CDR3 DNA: TGTGCCAGCTCCAGCGGTCGGGGGGCTAATTCACCCCTCCACTTT. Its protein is CASSSGRGANSPLHF.

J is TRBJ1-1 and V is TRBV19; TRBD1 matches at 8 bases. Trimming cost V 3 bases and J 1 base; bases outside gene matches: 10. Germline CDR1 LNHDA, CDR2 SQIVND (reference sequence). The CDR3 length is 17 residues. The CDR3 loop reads CASSMRNRGATNTEAFF. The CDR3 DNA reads TGTGCCAGTAGTATGCGAAACAGGGGGGCGACGAACACTGAAGCTTTCTTT.

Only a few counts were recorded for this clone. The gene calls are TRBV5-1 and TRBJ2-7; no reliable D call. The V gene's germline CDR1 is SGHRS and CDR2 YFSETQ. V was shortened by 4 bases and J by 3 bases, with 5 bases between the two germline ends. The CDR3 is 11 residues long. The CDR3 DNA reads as TGCGCCAGCAGCCTAGACTACGAGCAGTACTTC. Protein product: CASSLDYEQYF. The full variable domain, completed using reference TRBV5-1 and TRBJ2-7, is KAGVTQTPRYLIKTRGQQVTLSCSPISGHRSVSWYQQTPGQGLQFLFEYFSETQRNKGNFPGRFSGRQFSNSRSEMNVSTLELGDSALYLCASSLDYEQYFGPGTRLTVT.

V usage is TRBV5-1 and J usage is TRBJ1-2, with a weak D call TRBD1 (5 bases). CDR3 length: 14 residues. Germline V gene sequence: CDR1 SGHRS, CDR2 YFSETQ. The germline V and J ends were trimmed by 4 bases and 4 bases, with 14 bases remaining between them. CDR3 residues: CASSPTGGTYGYTF. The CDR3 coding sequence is TGCGCCAGCAGCCCGACGGGGGGTACCTATGGCTACACCTTC.

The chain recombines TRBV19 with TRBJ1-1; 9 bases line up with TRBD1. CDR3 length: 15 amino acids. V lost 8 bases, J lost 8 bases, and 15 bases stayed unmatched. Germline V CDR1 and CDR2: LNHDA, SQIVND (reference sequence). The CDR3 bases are TGTGCCAGTCGACTTTCGACAGGGGGATTTTCCGAAGCTTTCTTT. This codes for CASRLSTGGFSEAFF.

The CDR3 sequence is CASSTTGGSNQPQHF. CDR3 sequence (DNA): TGTGCCAGCTCCACAACAGGGGGCAGCAATCAGCCCCAGCATTTT. V usage is TRBV18 and J usage is TRBJ1-5; 9 positions agree with TRBD1. This CDR3 is built from 15 residues. CDR1 is KGHSH, CDR2 LQKENI, per germline. Trimming removed 6 bases from V and 1 base from J; junction bases left unmatched: 4.

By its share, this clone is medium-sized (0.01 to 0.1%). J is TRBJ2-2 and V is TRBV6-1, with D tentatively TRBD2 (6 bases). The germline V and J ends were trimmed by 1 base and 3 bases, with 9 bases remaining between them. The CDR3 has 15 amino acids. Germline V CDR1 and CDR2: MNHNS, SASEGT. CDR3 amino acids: CASSEGRRDTGELFF. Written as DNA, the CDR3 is TGTGCCAGCAGTGAAGGACGGAGGGACACCGGGGAGCTGTTTTTT.

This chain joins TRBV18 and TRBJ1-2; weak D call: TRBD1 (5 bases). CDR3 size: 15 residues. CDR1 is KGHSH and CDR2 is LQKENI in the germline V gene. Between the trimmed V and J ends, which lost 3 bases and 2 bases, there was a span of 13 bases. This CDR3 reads CASSPDSLLNYGYTF. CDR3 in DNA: TGTGCCAGCTCACCCGACAGCCTTTTAAACTATGGCTACACCTTC.

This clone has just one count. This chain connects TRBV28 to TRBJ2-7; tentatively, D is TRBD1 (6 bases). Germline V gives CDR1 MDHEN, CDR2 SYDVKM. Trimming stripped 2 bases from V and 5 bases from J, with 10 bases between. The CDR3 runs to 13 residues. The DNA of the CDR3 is TGTGCCAGCAGTTTAAGGGGGATCAACGAGCAGTACGTC. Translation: CASSLRGINEQYV.

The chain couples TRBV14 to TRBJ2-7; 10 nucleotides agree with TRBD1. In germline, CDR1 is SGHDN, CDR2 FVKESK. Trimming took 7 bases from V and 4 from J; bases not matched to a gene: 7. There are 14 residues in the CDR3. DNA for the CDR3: TGTGCCAGCACTCAGACAGGGGGCTTGTACGAGCAGTACTTC. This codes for CASTQTGGLYEQYF.

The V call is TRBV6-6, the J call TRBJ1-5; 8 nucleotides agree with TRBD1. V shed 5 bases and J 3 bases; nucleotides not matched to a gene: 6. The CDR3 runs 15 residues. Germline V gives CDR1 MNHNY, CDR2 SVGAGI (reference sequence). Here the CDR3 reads CASSKQTGDNQPQHF. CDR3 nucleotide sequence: TGTGCCAGCAGTAAACAGACAGGGGACAATCAGCCCCAGCATTTT.

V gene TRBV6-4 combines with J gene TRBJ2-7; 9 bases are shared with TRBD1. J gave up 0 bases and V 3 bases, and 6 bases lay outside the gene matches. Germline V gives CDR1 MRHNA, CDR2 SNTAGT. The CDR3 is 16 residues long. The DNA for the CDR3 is TGTGCCAGCAGTGAGCCGACAGGGGGTAGCTCCTACGAGCAGTACGTC. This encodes CASSEPTGGSSYEQYV.

CDR3 region: CASSPTRDTQYF. The CDR3 DNA reads TGTGCCAGCAGCCCCACCCGGGATACGCAGTATTTT. The chain uses TRBV12-3 or TRBV12-4 and TRBJ2-3; D gene unclear. The CDR3 totals 12 residues. V gave up 6 bases and J gave up 6 bases, with 10 bases separating them.

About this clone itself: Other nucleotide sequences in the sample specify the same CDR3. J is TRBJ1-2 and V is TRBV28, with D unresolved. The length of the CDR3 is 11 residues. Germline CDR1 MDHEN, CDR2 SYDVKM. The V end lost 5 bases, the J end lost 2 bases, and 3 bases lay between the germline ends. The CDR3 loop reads CASSLNYGYTF. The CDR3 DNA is TGTGCCAGCAGTCTCAACTATGGCTACACCTTC.

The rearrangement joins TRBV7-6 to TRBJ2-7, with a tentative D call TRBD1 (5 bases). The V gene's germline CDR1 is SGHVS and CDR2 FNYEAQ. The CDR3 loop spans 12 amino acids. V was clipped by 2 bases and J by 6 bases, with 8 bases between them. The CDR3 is CASSLKGREQYF. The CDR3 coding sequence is TGTGCCAGCAGCTTAAAGGGGCGCGAGCAGTACTTC. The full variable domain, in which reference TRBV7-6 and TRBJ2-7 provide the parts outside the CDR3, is GAGVSQSPRYKVTKRGQDVALRCDPISGHVSLYWYRQALGQGPEFLTYFNYEAQQDKSGLPNDRFSAERPEGSISTLTIQRTEQRDSAMYRCASSLKGREQYFGPGTRLTVT.

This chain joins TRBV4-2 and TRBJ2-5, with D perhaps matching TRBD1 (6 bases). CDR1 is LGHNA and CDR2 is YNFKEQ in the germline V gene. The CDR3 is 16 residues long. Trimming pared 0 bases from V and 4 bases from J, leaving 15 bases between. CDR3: CASSQETGTGLETQYF. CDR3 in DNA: TGTGCCAGCAGCCAAGAAACAGGGACCGGCCTAGAGACCCAGTACTTC.

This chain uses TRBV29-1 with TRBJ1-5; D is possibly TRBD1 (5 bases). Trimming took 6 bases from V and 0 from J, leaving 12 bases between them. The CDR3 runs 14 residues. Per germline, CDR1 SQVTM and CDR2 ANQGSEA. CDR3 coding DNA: TGCAGCGTATCCTCGGGGGGTAGCAATCAGCCCCAGCATTTT. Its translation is CSVSSGGSNQPQHF.

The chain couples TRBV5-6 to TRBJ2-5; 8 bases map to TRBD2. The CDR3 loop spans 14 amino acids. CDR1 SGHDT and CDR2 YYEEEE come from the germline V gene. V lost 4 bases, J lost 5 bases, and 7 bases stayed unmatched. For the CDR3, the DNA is TGTGCCAGCAGCCAGGCCGGACTAGCTGAGACCCAGTACTTC. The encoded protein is CASSQAGLAETQYF. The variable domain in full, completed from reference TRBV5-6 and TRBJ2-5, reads DAGVTQSPTHLIKTRGQQVTLRCSPKSGHDTVSWYQQALGQGPQFIFQYYEEEERQRGNFPDRFSGHQFPNYSSELNVNALLLGDSALYLCASSQAGLAETQYFGPGTRLLVL.

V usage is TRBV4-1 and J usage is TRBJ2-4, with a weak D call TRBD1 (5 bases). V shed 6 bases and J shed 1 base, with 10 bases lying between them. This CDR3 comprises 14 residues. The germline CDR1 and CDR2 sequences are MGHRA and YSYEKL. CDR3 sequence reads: CASRDPGAKNIQYF. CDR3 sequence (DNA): TGCGCCAGCAGAGATCCAGGGGCCAAAAACATTCAGTACTTC.